One sample yielded the 21 T cell receptor beta chains listed below, sequenced in a study of PD-L1 blockade in urothelial cancer. TCRdb's table, derived via immunoSEQ multiplex PCR, lists solely in-frame clones and lacks some. Of some 87,000 clones detected, about nine tenths appear once; the ten largest clones hold about 2%. Described time point: pretreatment peripheral blood. Material: PBMCs, obtained around atezolizumab (anti-PD-L1) treatment. The receptors here all came from a man in his sixties with urothelial cancer.

This clone has a single count. The chain recombines TRBV11-2 with TRBJ2-7; 12 bases are shared with TRBD2. The J segment lost 3 bases and the V segment lost 3 bases, leaving 0 bases of the junction unmatched. Germline V gene data show CDR1 as SGHAT and CDR2 as FQNNGV. This CDR3 is 14 amino acids long. The CDR3 DNA is TGTGCCAGCAGCTTGACTAGCGGGAGCTACGAGCAGTACTTC. Its translation is CASSLTSGSYEQYF.

The rearrangement links TRBV2 to TRBJ2-7; TRBD1 agrees at 12 bases. The germline gives CDR1 SNHLY, CDR2 FYNNEI. With 10 bases clipped from V and 7 bases from J, the junction kept 8 bases outside the gene matches. This CDR3 spans 13 amino acids. This CDR3 is CATQGQGAREQYF. DNA for the CDR3: TGTGCCACCCAGGGACAGGGGGCCCGGGAGCAGTACTTC.

This clone came up once. Its ends do not fully match the called genes, so a read error is possible. The chain recombines TRBV6-5 with TRBJ2-7; TRBD2 matches at 8 bases. CDR1 and CDR2 (germline): MNHEY, SVGAGI. The CDR3 consists of 12 residues. The CDR3 region has the DNA TGTGCCAGCGGGACTAGGACGGACAGCACCGTCTTC. Its protein is CASGTRTDSTVF.

The genes are TRBV5-6 and TRBJ2-1; 12 nucleotides agree with TRBD2. The CDR3 is 16 residues long. Germline loops: CDR1 SGHDT, CDR2 YYEEEE. V lost 0 bases and J lost 7; bases outside the gene matches: 5. In DNA, the CDR3 is TGTGCCAGCAGCTTGGGACTAGCGGGAGTGCTAAATGAGCAGTTCTTC. This sequence encodes CASSLGLAGVLNEQFF.

The CDR3 coding sequence is TGTGCCAGCAGTTTATGGGGGACAGCCTATGGCTACACCTTC. Translated: CASSLWGTAYGYTF. The gene calls are TRBV27 and TRBJ1-2, with TRBD1 matching over 7 bases. Germline CDR1 reads MNHEY; CDR2 reads SMNVEV (reference sequence). V gave up 1 base and J gave up 4 bases; unmatched junction bases: 3. The CDR3 is 14 residues long.

The chain employs TRBV6-5 and TRBJ2-7, with D hard to call. V lost 0 bases and J 5 bases, leaving 8 bases between the germline ends. Germline V gene data show CDR1 as MNHEY and CDR2 as SVGAGI. The CDR3 contains 13 residues. The CDR3 loop is CASSYSSENEQYF. In nucleotides, the CDR3 is TGTGCCAGCAGTTACTCAAGCGAGAACGAGCAGTACTTC.

In this sample, this clone turned up once. The chain is built from TRBV14 and TRBJ2-7, with D perhaps matching TRBD2 (7 bases). There are 15 residues in the CDR3. CDR1 is SGHDN, CDR2 FVKESK, per germline. V was pared by 5 bases and J by 7 bases, with 21 bases between. The chain's CDR3 is CASSGLGGRAGEQYF. The CDR3 bases are TGTGCCAGCAGCGGTTTGGGGGGGCGCGCTGGAGAGCAGTACTTC. Filled out from reference TRBV14 and TRBJ2-7, the complete variable domain reads EAGVTQFPSHSVIEKGQTVTLRCDPISGHDNLYWYRRVMGKEIKFLLHFVKESKQDESGMPNNRFLAERTGGTYSTLKVQPAELEDSGVYFCASSGLGGRAGEQYFGPGTRLTVT.

The table lists this clone with a count of one. The rearrangement joins TRBV9 to TRBJ2-1; 9 bases are a match to TRBD2. CDR3 length equals 16 residues. The germline V gene encodes CDR1 SGDLS and CDR2 YYNGEE. Losses at the gene ends were 3 bases for V and 6 bases for J; bases not matched to a gene: 10. The CDR3 here is CASSAIAGEHPNEQFF. CDR3 coding DNA: TGTGCCAGCAGCGCCATAGCGGGGGAACACCCCAATGAGCAGTTCTTC.

This chain joins TRBV6-5 and TRBJ2-5; TRBD1 agrees at 7 bases. The CDR3 loop spans 15 amino acids. V dropped 2 bases and J dropped 5; count of bases not matched to a gene: 8. From germline, CDR1 is MNHEY and CDR2 SVGAGI. This chain's CDR3 is CASSYPDRFGETQYF. CDR3 coding DNA: TGTGCCAGCAGTTACCCGGACAGGTTCGGGGAGACCCAGTACTTC.

V is TRBV29-1 and J is TRBJ1-2, with 10 bases that match TRBD1. The CDR3 contains 12 residues. Germline loops: CDR1 SQVTM, CDR2 ANQGSEA. Unmatched junction bases numbered 7, after V lost 7 bases and J lost 8 bases. The CDR3: CSAGDRGEGYTF. DNA for the CDR3: TGCAGCGCCGGGGACAGGGGTGAAGGCTACACCTTC.

The CDR3 region has the DNA TGCGCCAGCAGTCCGGCGGCGCGGGGGCGAGGGTTCTTC. Amino acid sequence: CASSPAARGRGFF. The rearrangement uses TRBV23-1 and TRBJ2-1, with D tentatively TRBD2 (7 bases). TRBV23-1 falls under the ORF class, with uncertain function. This CDR3 is built from 13 residues. Trimming stripped 4 bases from V and 15 bases from J, with 19 bases between.

This sequence joins TRBV5-1 and TRBJ2-1, with D possibly being TRBD2 (7 bases). The ends were cut back, 9 bases at V and 10 bases at J, with 29 bases in the middle. Germline V gene lookup returns CDR1 SGHRS and CDR2 YFSETQ. The CDR3 extends over 16 amino acids. DNA of the CDR3: TGCGCCACCCACGAGGGGGGGGTTGTGGCTCCGAAAGAGCAGTTCTTC. Protein product: CATHEGGVVAPKEQFF.

The V gene is TRBV5-1, the J gene TRBJ1-1, with 10 bases that match TRBD1. The CDR3 length is 16 residues. CDR1 is SGHRS and CDR2 is YFSETQ in the germline V gene. V gave up 0 bases and J gave up 6 bases; unmatched junction bases: 8. The CDR3 protein is CASSLGDRGRSSEAFF. As DNA, the CDR3 is TGCGCCAGCAGCTTGGGGGACAGGGGCCGATCCTCTGAAGCTTTCTTT. Based on the CDR3 plus reference TRBV5-1 and TRBJ1-1, the full variable domain is KAGVTQTPRYLIKTRGQQVTLSCSPISGHRSVSWYQQTPGQGLQFLFEYFSETQRNKGNFPGRFSGRQFSNSRSEMNVSTLELGDSALYLCASSLGDRGRSSEAFFGQGTRLTVV.

This clone was counted a single time. The chain combines TRBV27 with TRBJ2-7; 7 positions match TRBD1. After removal of 5 bases from V and 3 bases from J, the junction contained 7 bases not matched to a gene. This CDR3 has 14 residues. Looked up from germline, CDR1 is MNHEY and CDR2 is SMNVEV (reference sequence). Written as DNA, the CDR3 is TGTGCCAGCAGTCCACCGGGACAGATCTACGAGCAGTACTTC. It specifies CASSPPGQIYEQYF.

The V call is TRBV28, the J call TRBJ2-7, with D possibly matching TRBD1 (6 bases). Trimming stripped 6 bases from V and 2 bases from J, with 20 bases between. The germline CDR1 and CDR2 sequences are MDHEN and SYDVKM. This CDR3 comprises 16 residues. The CDR3: CASRPDRPGNPYEQYF. The CDR3 nucleotides are TGTGCCAGCAGACCAGACAGGCCAGGGAACCCCTACGAGCAGTACTTC.

This clone was observed a few times. This rearrangement joins TRBV5-1 to TRBJ2-7, with 11 bases matching TRBD2. The junction had 9 bases not matched to a gene; V was cut back by 3 bases and J by 1 base. The CDR3 runs 17 residues. The V gene's germline CDR1 is SGHRS and CDR2 YFSETQ. The chain's CDR3 is CASSSGTSGRVSYEQYF. As DNA, the CDR3 is TGCGCCAGCAGCTCCGGGACTAGCGGTAGAGTTTCCTACGAGCAGTACTTC.

V gene TRBV11-1 combines with J gene TRBJ2-7; no definite D call. Germline loops: CDR1 SGHAT, CDR2 FQDESV (reference sequence). CDR3 length equals 12 residues. Between the trimmed V and J ends, which lost 4 bases and 3 bases, there was a span of 7 bases. The CDR3 DNA reads as TGTGCCAGCAGCTCCACAGTCTACGAGCAGTACTTC. This encodes CASSSTVYEQYF. Full variable domain (rest looked up from reference TRBV11-1 and TRBJ2-7): EAEVAQSPRYKITEKSQAVAFWCDPISGHATLYWYRQILGQGPELLVQFQDESVVDDSQLPKDRFSAERLKGVDSTLKIQPAELGDSAMYLCASSSTVYEQYFGPGTRLTVT.

The rearrangement links TRBV5-4 to TRBJ1-2; 7 bases agree with TRBD1. This CDR3 has 17 residues. Germline V lookup: CDR1 SGHNT, CDR2 YYREEE (reference sequence). The ends lost 0 bases at V and 7 bases at J; junction bases unmatched: 15. The CDR3 region is CASSLVQGHVTGVGYTF. The CDR3 DNA reads TGTGCCAGCAGCTTGGTGCAGGGTCATGTAACAGGGGTTGGCTACACCTTC.

V usage is TRBV6-1 and J usage is TRBJ2-7; D might be TRBD1 (6 bases). This CDR3 comprises 13 residues. From germline, CDR1 is MNHNS and CDR2 SASEGT. The V gene lost 6 bases and the J gene lost 6 bases, with 15 bases spanning the gap. CDR3: CASRISQGTEQYF. The CDR3 region has the DNA TGTGCCAGCAGAATAAGCCAGGGGACCGAGCAGTACTTC.

This sequence joins TRBV11-2 and TRBJ2-2, with 11 bases identical to TRBD2. CDR1 and CDR2 from the germline V gene are SGHAT and FQNNGV. With 1 base clipped from V and 2 bases from J, the junction kept 6 bases outside the gene matches. There are 18 residues in the CDR3. CDR3 protein: CASSLVLAGGGNTGELFF. The CDR3 bases are TGTGCCAGCAGCTTAGTCCTAGCGGGGGGCGGCAACACCGGGGAGCTGTTTTTT.

CDR3 loop: CASSFSGTDIYEQFF. CDR3 nucleotide sequence: TGTGCCAGCAGCTTTTCCGGGACTGATATTTATGAGCAGTTCTTC. The chain links TRBV7-3 to TRBJ2-1, with TRBD2 as a possible D gene (6 bases). This CDR3 comprises 15 residues. V was pared by 3 bases and J by 8 bases, with 17 bases between. CDR1 and CDR2 from the germline V gene are SGHTA and FQGTGA.